A single sample is the source of the 3 T cell receptor beta chains below, sequenced in a study of identical twins. TCRdb analysed the 5' RACE reads with MiXCR anew, one entry per CDR3 protein. In the table there are 750,000 to 950,000 distinct CDR3 sequences, 9% to 15% of which are singletons. These data also featured in a second study, about yellow fever vaccine responses in identical twins.

The sequencing input was PBMCs. Receptors were obtained from a woman aged 18-29 years in good health.

The chain is built from TRBV5-1 and TRBJ2-1; the D gene is possibly TRBD1 (6 bases). Looked up from germline, CDR1 is SGHRS and CDR2 is YFSETQ. The CDR3 runs 12 residues. The germline V and J ends were trimmed by 9 bases and 6 bases, with 13 bases remaining between them. The DNA for the CDR3 is TGCGCCACTACGGGACAAATCAATGAGCAGTTCTTC. This gives the protein CATTGQINEQFF. Filled out from reference TRBV5-1 and TRBJ2-1, the complete variable domain reads KAGVTQTPRYLIKTRGQQVTLSCSPISGHRSVSWYQQTPGQGLQFLFEYFSETQRNKGNFPGRFSGRQFSNSRSEMNVSTLELGDSALYLCATTGQINEQFFGPGTRLTVL.

This clonotype was detected many times. The chain employs TRBV28 and TRBJ2-7, with 9 bases that match TRBD1. The CDR3 spans 15 residues. V was clipped by 3 bases and J by 4 bases; unmatched bases: 7. Germline CDR1 reads MDHEN; CDR2 reads SYDVKM. The CDR3 loop is CASSFRGQGWYEQYF. The CDR3 region has the DNA TGTGCCAGCAGTTTTAGGGGACAGGGATGGTACGAGCAGTACTTC.

This clonotype has ten or more counts. The rearrangement uses TRBV28 and TRBJ2-1, with 8 bases aligning to TRBD2. This CDR3 is built from 16 residues. CDR1 MDHEN and CDR2 SYDVKM come from the germline V gene. V lost 2 bases to trimming and J lost 8 bases; unmatched junction nucleotides: 11. The CDR3 here is CASSLGGIAGLDEQFF. CDR3 coding DNA: TGTGCCAGCAGTTTAGGGGGGATAGCGGGACTTGATGAGCAGTTCTTC.